These 5 T cell receptor beta chains were sequenced from one sample in a study of read filtering for tumor transcriptome and immune sequencing. The library was built from around 380 ng RNA with molecular barcoded adaptors for alpha/delta and beta/gamma chains. In TCRdb, the reads were re-called with MiXCR into one record per CDR3 protein. Of roughly 41,000 distinct CDR3 sequences in the sample, approximately 14% are singletons; the top ten hold more than 35%. The specimen was a population of CD138-negative cells sorted from bone marrow. These receptors were taken from a donor aged 40 or over with multiple myeloma.

This clonotype came up many times. V and J are TRBV27 and TRBJ1-4, with D possibly TRBD1 on 5 matching bases. Trimming took 5 bases from V and 7 from J, leaving 14 bases between them. Germline-derived CDR1 and CDR2 are MNHEY and SMNVEV (reference sequence). This CDR3 has 14 residues. This CDR3 is CASSRGDPSEKLFF. DNA of the CDR3: TGTGCCAGCAGTAGAGGGGATCCCAGTGAAAAACTGTTTTTT. The entire variable domain, with the rest obtained from reference TRBV27 and TRBJ1-4, is as follows: EAQVTQNPRYLITVTGKKLTVTCSQNMNHEYMSWYRQDPGLGLRQIYYSMNVEVTDKGDVPEGYKVSRKEKRNFPLILESPSPNQTSLYFCASSRGDPSEKLFFGSGTQLSVL.

This clonotype was counted between two and nine times. The rearrangement uses TRBV7-3 and TRBJ2-5; TRBD2 is a possible D gene (5 bases). Germline lookup yields CDR1 SGHTA and CDR2 FQGTGA. V shed 2 bases and J shed 5 bases, with 9 bases lying between them. The CDR3 covers 13 residues. The CDR3 coding sequence is TGTGCCAGCAGCTTAGGAGGATTTGAGACCCAGTACTTC. This encodes CASSLGGFETQYF.

The chain uses TRBV28 and TRBJ2-2; tentatively, D is TRBD2 (6 bases). This CDR3 spans 17 amino acids. Trimming removed 8 bases from V and 2 bases from J, with 21 bases in between. Germline V lookup: CDR1 MDHEN, CDR2 SYDVKM. CDR3 bases: TGTGCCAGCGTTCCCCTGAAATCCGCGGGAAACACCGGGGAGCTGTTTTTT. As protein: CASVPLKSAGNTGELFF.

In this sample, this clonotype turned up many times. The rearrangement joins TRBV20-1 to TRBJ2-1, with D perhaps matching TRBD1 (5 bases). The CDR3 is 12 residues long. V was clipped by 4 bases and J by 8 bases, with 12 bases between them. The germline CDR1 and CDR2 sequences are DFQATT and SNEGSKA (reference sequence). CDR3: CSATRQLDEQFF. The CDR3, as DNA: TGCAGTGCTACCAGACAGCTGGATGAGCAGTTCTTC.

This clonotype showed up many times. The rearrangement uses TRBV7-9 and TRBJ2-3, with 7 bases that match TRBD1. CDR3 length: 15 amino acids. V shed 0 bases and J 1 base; nucleotides not matched to a gene: 1. Germline values: CDR1 SEHNR, CDR2 FQNEAQ (reference sequence). CDR3 DNA: TGTGCCAGCAGCTTAGCAACAGGGGGCACAGATACGCAGTATTTT. This gives the protein CASSLATGGTDTQYF.